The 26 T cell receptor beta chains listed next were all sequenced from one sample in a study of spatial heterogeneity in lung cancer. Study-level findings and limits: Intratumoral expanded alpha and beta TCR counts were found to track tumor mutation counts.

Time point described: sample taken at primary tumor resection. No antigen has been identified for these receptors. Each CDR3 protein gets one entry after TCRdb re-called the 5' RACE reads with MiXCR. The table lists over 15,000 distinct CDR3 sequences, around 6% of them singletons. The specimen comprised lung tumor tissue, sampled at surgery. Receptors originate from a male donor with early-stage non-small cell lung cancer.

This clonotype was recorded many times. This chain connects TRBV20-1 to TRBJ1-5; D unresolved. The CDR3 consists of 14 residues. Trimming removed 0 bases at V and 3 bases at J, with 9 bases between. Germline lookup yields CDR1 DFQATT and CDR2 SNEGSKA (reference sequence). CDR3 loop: CSARDVGVNQPQHF. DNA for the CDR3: TGCAGTGCTAGAGATGTAGGAGTCAATCAGCCCCAGCATTTT.

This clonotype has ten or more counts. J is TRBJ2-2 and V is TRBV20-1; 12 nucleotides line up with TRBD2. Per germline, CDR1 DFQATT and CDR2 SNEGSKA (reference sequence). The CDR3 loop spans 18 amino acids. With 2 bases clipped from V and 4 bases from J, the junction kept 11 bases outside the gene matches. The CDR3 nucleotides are TGCAGTGCTAGACCCGCGACTAGCGGGAGCCAGGGCACCGGGGAGCTGTTTTTT. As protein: CSARPATSGSQGTGELFF.

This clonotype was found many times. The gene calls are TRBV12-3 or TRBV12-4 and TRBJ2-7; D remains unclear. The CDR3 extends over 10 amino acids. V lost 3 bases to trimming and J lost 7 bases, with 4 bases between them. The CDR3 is CASSFWEQYF. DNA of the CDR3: TGTGCCAGCAGTTTTTGGGAGCAGTACTTC.

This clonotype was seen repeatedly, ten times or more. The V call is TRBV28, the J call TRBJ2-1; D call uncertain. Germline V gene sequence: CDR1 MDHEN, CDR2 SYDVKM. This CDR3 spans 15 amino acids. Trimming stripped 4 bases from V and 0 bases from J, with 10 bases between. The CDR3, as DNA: TGTGCCAGCAGTTCTGCGCCGAGCTCCTACAATGAGCAGTTCTTC. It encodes CASSSAPSSYNEQFF. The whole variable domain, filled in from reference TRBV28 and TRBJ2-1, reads DVKVTQSSRYLVKRTGEKVFLECVQDMDHENMFWYRQDPGLGLRLIYFSYDVKMKEKGDIPEGYSVSREKKERFSLILESASTNQTSMYLCASSSAPSSYNEQFFGPGTRLTVL.

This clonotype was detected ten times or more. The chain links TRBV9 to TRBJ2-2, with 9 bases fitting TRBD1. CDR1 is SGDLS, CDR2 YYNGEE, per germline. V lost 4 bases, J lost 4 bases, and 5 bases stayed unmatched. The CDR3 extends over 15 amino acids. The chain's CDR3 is CASSPGQGSTGELFF. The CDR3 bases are TGTGCCAGCAGCCCCGGACAGGGGAGCACCGGGGAGCTGTTTTTT.

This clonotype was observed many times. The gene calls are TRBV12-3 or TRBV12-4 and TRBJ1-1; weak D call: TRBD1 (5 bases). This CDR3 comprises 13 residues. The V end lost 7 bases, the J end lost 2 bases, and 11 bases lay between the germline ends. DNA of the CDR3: TGTGCCAGCATACTGGGGGTAAACACTGAAGCTTTCTTT. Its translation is CASILGVNTEAFF.

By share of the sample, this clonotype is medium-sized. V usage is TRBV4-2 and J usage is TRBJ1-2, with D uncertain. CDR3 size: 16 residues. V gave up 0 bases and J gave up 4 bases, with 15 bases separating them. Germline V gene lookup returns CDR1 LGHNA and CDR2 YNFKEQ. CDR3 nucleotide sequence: TGTGCCAGCAGCCAAGAGGGCGTCGGGCTGAGCTATGGCTACACCTTC. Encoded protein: CASSQEGVGLSYGYTF.

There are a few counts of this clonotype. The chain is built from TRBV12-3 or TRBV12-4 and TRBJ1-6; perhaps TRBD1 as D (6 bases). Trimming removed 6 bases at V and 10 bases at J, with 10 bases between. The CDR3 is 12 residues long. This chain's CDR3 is CASRTGNSPLHF. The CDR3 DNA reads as TGTGCCAGCAGGACAGGAAACTCACCCCTCCACTTT.

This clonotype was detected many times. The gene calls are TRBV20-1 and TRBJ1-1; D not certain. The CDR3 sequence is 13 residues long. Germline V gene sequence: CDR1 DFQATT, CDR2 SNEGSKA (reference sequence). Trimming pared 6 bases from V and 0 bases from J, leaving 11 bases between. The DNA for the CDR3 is TGCAGTGCCCCCAAGGAAGTGAACACTGAAGCTTTCTTT. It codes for CSAPKEVNTEAFF.

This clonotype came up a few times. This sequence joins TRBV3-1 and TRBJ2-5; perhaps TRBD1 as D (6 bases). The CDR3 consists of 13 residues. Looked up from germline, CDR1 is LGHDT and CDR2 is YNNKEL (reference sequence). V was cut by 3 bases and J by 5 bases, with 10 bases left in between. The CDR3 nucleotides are TGTGCCAGCAGCCAGGGGGCGGTGGAGACCCAGTACTTC. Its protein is CASSQGAVETQYF.

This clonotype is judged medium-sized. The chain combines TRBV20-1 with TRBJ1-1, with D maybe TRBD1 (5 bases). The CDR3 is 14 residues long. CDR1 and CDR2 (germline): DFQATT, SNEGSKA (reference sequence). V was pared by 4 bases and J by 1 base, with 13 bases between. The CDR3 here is CSATGAGGNTEAFF. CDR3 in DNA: TGCAGTGCTACCGGGGCAGGAGGGAACACTGAAGCTTTCTTT.

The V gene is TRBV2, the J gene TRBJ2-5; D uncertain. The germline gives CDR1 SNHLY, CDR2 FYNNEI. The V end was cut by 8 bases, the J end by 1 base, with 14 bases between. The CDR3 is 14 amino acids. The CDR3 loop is CASLGLVFQETQYF. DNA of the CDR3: TGTGCCAGCCTGGGTTTGGTCTTCCAAGAGACCCAGTACTTC.

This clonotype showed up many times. The CDR3 sequence: CASRRTGATGELFF. Here the CDR3 DNA reads TGTGCCAGCAGAAGGACAGGGGCCACCGGGGAGCTGTTTTTT. The V gene is TRBV6-5, the J gene TRBJ2-2, with 9 bases aligning to TRBD1. CDR1 is MNHEY, CDR2 SVGAGI, per germline. With 6 bases clipped from V and 4 bases from J, the junction kept 3 bases outside the gene matches. The CDR3 is made up of 14 amino acids.

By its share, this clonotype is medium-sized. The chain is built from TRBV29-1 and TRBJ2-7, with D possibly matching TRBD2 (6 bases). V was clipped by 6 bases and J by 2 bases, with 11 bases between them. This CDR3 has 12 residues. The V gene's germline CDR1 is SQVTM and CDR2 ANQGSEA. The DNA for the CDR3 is TGCAGCGTGTCCGGGAGAGCCTACGAGCAGTACTTC. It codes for CSVSGRAYEQYF.

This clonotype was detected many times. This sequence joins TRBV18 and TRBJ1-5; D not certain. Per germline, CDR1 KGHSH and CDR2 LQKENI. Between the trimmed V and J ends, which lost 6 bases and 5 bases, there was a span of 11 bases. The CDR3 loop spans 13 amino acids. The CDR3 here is CASSKGKDQPQHF. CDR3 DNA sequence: TGTGCCAGCTCGAAAGGAAAAGATCAGCCCCAGCATTTT.

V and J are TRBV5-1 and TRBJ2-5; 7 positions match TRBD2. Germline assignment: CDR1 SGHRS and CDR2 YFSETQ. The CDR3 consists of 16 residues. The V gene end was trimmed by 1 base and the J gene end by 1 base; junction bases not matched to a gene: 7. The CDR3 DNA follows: TGCGCCAGCAGCTTGTTTGGGGGAGGGCTCCAAGAGACCCAGTACTTC. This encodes CASSLFGGGLQETQYF.

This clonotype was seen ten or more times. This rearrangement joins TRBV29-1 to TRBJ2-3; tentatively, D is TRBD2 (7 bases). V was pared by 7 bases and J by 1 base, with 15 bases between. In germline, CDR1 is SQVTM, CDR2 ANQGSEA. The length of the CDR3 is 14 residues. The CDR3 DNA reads TGCAGCGCCGGTGGGGAGGGGGGCACAGATACGCAGTATTTT. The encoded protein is CSAGGEGGTDTQYF.

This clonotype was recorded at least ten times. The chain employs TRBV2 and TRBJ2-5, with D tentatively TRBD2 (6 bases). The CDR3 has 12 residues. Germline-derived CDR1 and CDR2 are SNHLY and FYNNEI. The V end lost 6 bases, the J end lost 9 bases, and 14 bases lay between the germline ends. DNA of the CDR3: TGTGCCAGCAGACCAACTAGCACGGCCCAGTACTTC. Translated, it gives CASRPTSTAQYF. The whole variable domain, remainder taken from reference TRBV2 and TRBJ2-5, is EPEVTQTPSHQVTQMGQEVILRCVPISNHLYFYWYRQILGQKVEFLVSFYNNEISEKSEIFDDQFSVERPDGSNFTLKIRSTKLEDSAMYFCASRPTSTAQYFGPGTRLLVL.

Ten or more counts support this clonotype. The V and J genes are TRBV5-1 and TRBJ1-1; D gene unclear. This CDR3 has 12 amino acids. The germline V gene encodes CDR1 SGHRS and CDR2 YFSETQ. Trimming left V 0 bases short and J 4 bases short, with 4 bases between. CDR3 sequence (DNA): TGCGCCAGCAGCTTGGTTCCCACTGAAGCTTTCTTT. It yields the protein CASSLVPTEAFF. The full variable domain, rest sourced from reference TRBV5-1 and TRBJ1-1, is KAGVTQTPRYLIKTRGQQVTLSCSPISGHRSVSWYQQTPGQGLQFLFEYFSETQRNKGNFPGRFSGRQFSNSRSEMNVSTLELGDSALYLCASSLVPTEAFFGQGTRLTVV.

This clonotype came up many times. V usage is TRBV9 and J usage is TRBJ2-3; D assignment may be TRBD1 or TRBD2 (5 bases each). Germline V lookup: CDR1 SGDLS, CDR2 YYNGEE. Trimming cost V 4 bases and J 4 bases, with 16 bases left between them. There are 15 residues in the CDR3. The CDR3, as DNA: TGTGCCAGCAGCCCTGGGACGGCCCGCGCAGATACGCAGTATTTT. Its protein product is CASSPGTARADTQYF.

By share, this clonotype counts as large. CDR3 residues: CASSRAGTDGTGELFF. The CDR3 DNA sequence: TGTGCCAGCAGTAGAGCCGGAACTGACGGCACCGGGGAGCTGTTTTTT. The chain uses TRBV5-4 and TRBJ2-2; no definite D call. Trimming left V 5 bases short and J 4 bases short, with 18 bases between. The CDR3 extends over 16 amino acids. CDR1 SGHNT and CDR2 YYREEE come from the germline V gene (reference sequence).

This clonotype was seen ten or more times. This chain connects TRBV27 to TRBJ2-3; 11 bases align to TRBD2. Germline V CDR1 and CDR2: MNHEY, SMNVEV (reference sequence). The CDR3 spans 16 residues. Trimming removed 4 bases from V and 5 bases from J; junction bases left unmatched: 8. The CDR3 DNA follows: TGTGCCAGCAGTTCACTAGCGGGGGATCCGGGAGATACGCAGTATTTT. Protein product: CASSSLAGDPGDTQYF.

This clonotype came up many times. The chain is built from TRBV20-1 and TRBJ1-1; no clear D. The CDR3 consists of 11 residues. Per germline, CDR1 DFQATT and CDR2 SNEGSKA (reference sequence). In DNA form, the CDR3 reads TGCAGCCTTTTCCCCCGCACTGAAGCTTTCTTT. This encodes CSLFPRTEAFF.

The CDR3 loop is CARSHKNRDSNDTQYF. The CDR3 coding sequence is TGTGCCAGAAGCCACAAAAACCGGGACAGCAATGATACGCAGTATTTT. The V gene is TRBV5-3, the J gene TRBJ2-3; 7 bases are a match to TRBD1. TRBV5-3 is an ORF, with its function uncertain. The CDR3 sequence is 16 residues long. The J segment lost 6 bases and the V segment lost 4 bases, leaving 14 bases of the junction unmatched.

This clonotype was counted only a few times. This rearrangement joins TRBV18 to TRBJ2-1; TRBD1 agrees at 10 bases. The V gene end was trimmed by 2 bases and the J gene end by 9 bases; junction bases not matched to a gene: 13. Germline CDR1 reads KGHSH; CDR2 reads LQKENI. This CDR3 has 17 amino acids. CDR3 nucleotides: TGTGCCAGCTCACCATCTTCCGGGACAGGGGAACGTGTTGAGCAGTTCTTC. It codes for CASSPSSGTGERVEQFF. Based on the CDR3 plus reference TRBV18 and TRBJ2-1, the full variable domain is NAGVMQNPRHLVRRRGQEARLRCSPMKGHSHVYWYRQLPEEGLKFMVYLQKENIIDESGMPKERFSAEFPKEGPSILRIQQVVRGDSAAYFCASSPSSGTGERVEQFFGPGTRLTVL.

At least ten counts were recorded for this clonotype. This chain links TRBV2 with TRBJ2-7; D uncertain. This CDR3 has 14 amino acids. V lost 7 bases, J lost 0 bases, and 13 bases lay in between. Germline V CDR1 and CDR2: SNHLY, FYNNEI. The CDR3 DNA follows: TGTGCCAGCACCAACGGCGTCAGCTCCTACGAGCAGTACTTC. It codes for CASTNGVSSYEQYF.